This T cell receptor beta chain was captured in a study of T cells after yellow fever vaccination (dated by TCRdb to 2018 to 2020). Broadly, across the study: The SMART-Seq v4 Ultra Low Input RNA kit was used to prepare libraries from fractions with low cell numbers. Blood was drawn at multiple timepoints before and after primary and secondary immunization, with bulk PBMC replicates and cell subsets isolated. Bulk TCR alpha and beta repertoires were sequenced longitudinally to track T-cell clones before and after primary and booster YFV17D yellow fever vaccination. Two healthy male donors, one aged 18 to 30 and one aged 30 to 39 years, made up the cohort.

This clonotype was detected a few times. No cognate antigen has been identified for it. No base quality information exists; no much larger clone differs at one position. This specimen's treatment or condition label, per the study, means: live attenuated yellow fever vaccine strain. At each blood-draw timepoint, two biological replicates of bulk PBMCs were obtained. A standard Ficoll-Paque protocol was used to isolate PBMCs from peripheral blood. TriZol was used to extract RNA from bulk PBMCs, CD4 and CD8 fractions, and dextramer-positive and dextramer-negative fractions. The data were produced on an Illumina NovaSeq 6000. TCR cDNA was made using 5'RACE template switching, a step that added a universal primer site and unique molecular identifiers. Priming of cDNA synthesis was performed from both the TCR alpha and TCR beta constant segments. Library amplification used two PCR steps, and the second PCR step added sample barcodes and sequencing adapters. Libraries were sequenced on Illumina HiSeq 2500 (2x100 bp) or NovaSeq (2x150 bp). The authors' pipeline ran thus. MIGEC handled demultiplexing of reads and collapsing into UMI consensus sequences, while MiXCR performed V(D)J alignment. Vaccine-responding clonotypes were defined with edgeR using replicate PBMC samples, requiring FDR below 0.01 and a log2 fold change above 5 up to day 15. Each bulk clonotype received a CD4 or CD8 identity based on whether the sequenced CD4 or CD8 repertoire contained that clonotype at higher abundance. In TCRdb, the public reads were trimmed at Q25 with fastp and aligned with MiXCR, with productive beta chains retained. Rows are unified per CDR3 protein, each entry keeping the most common DNA and genes. The V and J calls and clone size come from TCRdb's table, not from the authors' own analysis. The sample table holds 250,000 to 400,000 distinct CDR3 sequences, of which approximately 4% were seen once. The ten largest make up 19% of the sample.

The germline V gene yields MDHEN for CDR1 and SYDVKM for CDR2. V is clipped by 5 bases and J by 0 bases, and the sequence between their germline boundaries is 16 bases long. The CDR3 contains 17 residues, cysteine and phenylalanine counted. Only the CDR3 part of the read is kept: 51 bases, read in frame from the first base. What the study reported, not specific to this receptor: The secondary T-cell response was found to be weaker but faster than the primary response, with a peak reached on day 5 rather than on day 15. After the booster, most of the clones that had expanded following primary vaccination were detected again (just under 97% of CD4 and around 87% of CD8), which suggests that memory was broadly maintained. Because the study included only a couple of donors, the extent to which the findings can be generalized is limited. FACS-sorted repertoires could contain abundant contaminating clonotypes from the bulk population, so computational filtering was required. A small fraction of clonotypes showed up in both the CD4 and CD8 compartments, probably as a result of convergent recombination.

The sequence joins TRBV28 to TRBJ2-2; confidence is insufficient to name the D gene. The sample here was PBMCs, taken 15 days after the yellow fever booster vaccination. This receptor was identified in a man aged 18 to 29 who received the YFV17D yellow fever vaccine. The bases read TGTGCCAGCAGTCTTCTAATTGACGGTACGAACACCGGGGAGCTGTTTTTT. This gives the protein CASSLLIDGTNTGELFF.